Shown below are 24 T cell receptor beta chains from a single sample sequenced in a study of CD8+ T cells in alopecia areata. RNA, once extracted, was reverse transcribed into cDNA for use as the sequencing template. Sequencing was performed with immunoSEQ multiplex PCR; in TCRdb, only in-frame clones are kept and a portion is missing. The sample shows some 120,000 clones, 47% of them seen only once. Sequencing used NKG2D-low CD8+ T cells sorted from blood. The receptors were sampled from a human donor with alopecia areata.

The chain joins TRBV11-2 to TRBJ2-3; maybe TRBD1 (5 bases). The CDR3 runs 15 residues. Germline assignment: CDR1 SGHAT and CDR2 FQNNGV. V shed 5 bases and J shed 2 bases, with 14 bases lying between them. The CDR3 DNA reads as TGTGCCAGCAGCGTTAGCATGGGGCTCACAGATACGCAGTATTTT. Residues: CASSVSMGLTDTQYF.

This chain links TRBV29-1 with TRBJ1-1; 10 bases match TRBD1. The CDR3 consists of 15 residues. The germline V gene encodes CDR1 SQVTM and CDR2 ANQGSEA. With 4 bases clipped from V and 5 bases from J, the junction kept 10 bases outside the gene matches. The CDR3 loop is CSVGGTGASLTEAFF. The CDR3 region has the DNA TGCAGCGTTGGAGGGACAGGGGCGTCCCTTACTGAAGCTTTCTTT.

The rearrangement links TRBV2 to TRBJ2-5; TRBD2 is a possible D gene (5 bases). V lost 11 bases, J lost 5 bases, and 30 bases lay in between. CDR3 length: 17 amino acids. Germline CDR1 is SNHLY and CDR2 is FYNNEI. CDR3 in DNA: TGTGCCGGACTGACACTCCGACCGAGGGATGGAGTGGAGACCCAGTACTTC. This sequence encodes CAGLTLRPRDGVETQYF. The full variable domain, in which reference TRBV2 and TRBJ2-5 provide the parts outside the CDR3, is EPEVTQTPSHQVTQMGQEVILRCVPISNHLYFYWYRQILGQKVEFLVSFYNNEISEKSEIFDDQFSVERPDGSNFTLKIRSTKLEDSAMYFCAGLTLRPRDGVETQYFGPGTRLLVL.

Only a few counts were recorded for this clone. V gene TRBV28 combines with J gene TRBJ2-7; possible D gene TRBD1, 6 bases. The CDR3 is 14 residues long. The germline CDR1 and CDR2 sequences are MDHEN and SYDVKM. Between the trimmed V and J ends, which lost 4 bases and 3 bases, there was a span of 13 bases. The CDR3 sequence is CASSYQGNHYEQYF. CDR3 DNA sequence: TGTGCCAGCAGTTATCAGGGGAACCACTACGAGCAGTACTTC.

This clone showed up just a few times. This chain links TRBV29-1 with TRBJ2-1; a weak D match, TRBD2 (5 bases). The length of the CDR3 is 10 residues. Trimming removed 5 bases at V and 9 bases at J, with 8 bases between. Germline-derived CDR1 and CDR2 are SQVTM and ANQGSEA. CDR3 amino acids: CSVHGVEQFF. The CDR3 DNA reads TGCAGCGTTCACGGGGTTGAGCAGTTCTTC.

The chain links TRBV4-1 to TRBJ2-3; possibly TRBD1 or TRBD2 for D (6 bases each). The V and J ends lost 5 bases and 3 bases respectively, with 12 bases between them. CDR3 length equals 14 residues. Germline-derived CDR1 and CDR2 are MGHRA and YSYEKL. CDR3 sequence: CASSGLGGTDTQYF. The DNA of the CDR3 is TGCGCCAGCAGCGGTTTAGGGGGGACAGATACGCAGTATTTT.

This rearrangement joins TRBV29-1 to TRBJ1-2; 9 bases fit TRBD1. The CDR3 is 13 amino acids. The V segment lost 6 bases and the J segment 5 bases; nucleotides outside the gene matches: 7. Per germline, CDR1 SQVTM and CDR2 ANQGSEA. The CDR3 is CSVEGTGPYGYTF. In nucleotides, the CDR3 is TGCAGCGTCGAGGGGACAGGGCCGTATGGCTACACCTTC.

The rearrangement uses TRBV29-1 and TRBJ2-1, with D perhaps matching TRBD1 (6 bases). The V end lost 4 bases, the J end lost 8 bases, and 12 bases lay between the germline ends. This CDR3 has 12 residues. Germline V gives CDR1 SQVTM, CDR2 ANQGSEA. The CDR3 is CSVAQGTDEQFF. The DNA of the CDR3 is TGCAGCGTTGCGCAGGGGACGGATGAGCAGTTCTTC.

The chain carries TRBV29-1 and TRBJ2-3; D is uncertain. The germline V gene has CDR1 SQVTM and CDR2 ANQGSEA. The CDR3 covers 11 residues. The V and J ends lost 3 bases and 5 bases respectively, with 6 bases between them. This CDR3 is CSVDQEDTQYF. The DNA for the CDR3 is TGCAGCGTTGACCAGGAAGATACGCAGTATTTT.

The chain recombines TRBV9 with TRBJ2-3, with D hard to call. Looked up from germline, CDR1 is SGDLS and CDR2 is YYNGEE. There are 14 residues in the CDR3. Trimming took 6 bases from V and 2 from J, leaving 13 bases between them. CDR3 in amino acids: CASTNFDATDTQYF. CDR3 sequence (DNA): TGTGCCAGCACCAACTTCGACGCCACAGATACGCAGTATTTT.

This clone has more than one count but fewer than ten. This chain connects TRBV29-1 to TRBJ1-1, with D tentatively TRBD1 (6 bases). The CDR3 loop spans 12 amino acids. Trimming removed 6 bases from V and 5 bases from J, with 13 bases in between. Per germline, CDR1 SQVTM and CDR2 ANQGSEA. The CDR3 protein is CSVHTGSTEAFF. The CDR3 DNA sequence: TGCAGCGTGCATACAGGGAGTACTGAAGCTTTCTTT.

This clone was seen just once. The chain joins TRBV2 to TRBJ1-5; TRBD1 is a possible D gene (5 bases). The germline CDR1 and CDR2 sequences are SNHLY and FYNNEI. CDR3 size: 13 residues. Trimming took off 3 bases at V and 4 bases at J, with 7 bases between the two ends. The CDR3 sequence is CASSEGPNQPQHF. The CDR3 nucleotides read TGTGCCAGCAGTGAGGGGCCGAATCAGCCCCAGCATTTT. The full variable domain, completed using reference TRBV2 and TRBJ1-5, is EPEVTQTPSHQVTQMGQEVILRCVPISNHLYFYWYRQILGQKVEFLVSFYNNEISEKSEIFDDQFSVERPDGSNFTLKIRSTKLEDSAMYFCASSEGPNQPQHFGDGTRLSIL.

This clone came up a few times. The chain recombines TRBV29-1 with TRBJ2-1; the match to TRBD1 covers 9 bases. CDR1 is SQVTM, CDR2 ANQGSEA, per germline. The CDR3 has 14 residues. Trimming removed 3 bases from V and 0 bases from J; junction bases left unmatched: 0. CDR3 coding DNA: TGCAGCGTTGAGGGACAGGGCTCCTACAATGAGCAGTTCTTC. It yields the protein CSVEGQGSYNEQFF.

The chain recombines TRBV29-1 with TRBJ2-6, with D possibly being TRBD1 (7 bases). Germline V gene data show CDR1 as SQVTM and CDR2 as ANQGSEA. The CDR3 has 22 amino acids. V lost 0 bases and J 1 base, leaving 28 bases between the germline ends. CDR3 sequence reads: CSVEEFRRSAGTASSGANVLTF. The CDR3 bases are TGCAGCGTTGAAGAATTTAGGAGATCCGCGGGGACAGCCTCTTCTGGGGCCAACGTCCTGACTTTC.

DNA for the CDR3: TGCAGCGTTGAAGAAGGGCGGGAGAACACTGAAGCTTTCTTT. It is translated as CSVEEGRENTEAFF. V usage is TRBV29-1 and J usage is TRBJ1-1; D not certain. The V and J ends lost 0 bases and 1 base respectively, with 9 bases between them. Germline V lookup: CDR1 SQVTM, CDR2 ANQGSEA. This CDR3 spans 14 amino acids. Based on the CDR3 plus reference TRBV29-1 and TRBJ1-1, the full variable domain is SAVISQKPSRDICQRGTSLTIQCQVDSQVTMMFWYRQQPGQSLTLIATANQGSEATYESGFVIDKFPISRPNLTFSTLTVSNMSPEDSSIYLCSVEEGRENTEAFFGQGTRLTVV.

The CDR3 reads CASSQGMGDQPQHF. CDR3 in DNA: TGCGCCAGCAGCCAAGGAATGGGAGATCAGCCCCAGCATTTT. The chain uses TRBV4-3 and TRBJ1-5; D is uncertain. This CDR3 has 14 amino acids. Per the germline V gene, CDR1 is LGHNA and CDR2 is YSLEER. V was cut by 1 base and J by 5 bases, with 9 bases left in between.

The CDR3 DNA is TGCGCCAGCAGCCAACCCCTGGGGGGAGAGGGCTACACCTTC. Amino acids: CASSQPLGGEGYTF. The chain joins TRBV4-1 to TRBJ1-2; D possibly corresponds to TRBD1 (5 bases). V lost 2 bases, J lost 8 bases, and 15 bases lay in between. The CDR3 sequence is 14 residues long. The germline V gene encodes CDR1 MGHRA and CDR2 YSYEKL.

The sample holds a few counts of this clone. The CDR3 DNA follows: TGCGCCAGCGGACAGGGAAACATTCAGTACTTC. Amino acid sequence: CASGQGNIQYF. V gene TRBV4-1 combines with J gene TRBJ2-4; 8 bases agree with TRBD1. Germline CDR1 and CDR2: MGHRA and YSYEKL. V shed 8 bases and J 6 bases; nucleotides not matched to a gene: 0. CDR3 length: 11 residues.

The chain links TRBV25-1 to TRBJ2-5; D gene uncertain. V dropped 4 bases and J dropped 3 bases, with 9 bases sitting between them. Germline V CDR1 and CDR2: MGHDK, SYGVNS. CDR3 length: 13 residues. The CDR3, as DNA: TGTGCCAGCAGTGCACGAAACGAAGAGACCCAGTACTTC. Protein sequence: CASSARNEETQYF.

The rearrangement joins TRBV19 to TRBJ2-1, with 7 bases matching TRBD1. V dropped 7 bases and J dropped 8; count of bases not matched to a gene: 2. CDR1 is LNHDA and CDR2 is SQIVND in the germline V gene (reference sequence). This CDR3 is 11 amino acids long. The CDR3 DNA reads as TGTGCCAGTATAACAGGGGATGAGCAGTTCTTC. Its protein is CASITGDEQFF.

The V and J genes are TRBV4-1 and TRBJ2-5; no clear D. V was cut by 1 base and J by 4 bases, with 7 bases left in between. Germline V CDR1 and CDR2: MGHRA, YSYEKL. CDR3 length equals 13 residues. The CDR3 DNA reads TGCGCCAGCAGCCAAGTGGTGGGAGAGACCCAGTACTTC. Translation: CASSQVVGETQYF.

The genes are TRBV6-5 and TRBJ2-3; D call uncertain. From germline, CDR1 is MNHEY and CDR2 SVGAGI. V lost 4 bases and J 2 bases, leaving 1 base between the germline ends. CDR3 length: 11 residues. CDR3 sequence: CASSSTDTQYF. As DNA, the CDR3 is TGTGCCAGCAGTTCCACAGATACGCAGTATTTT.

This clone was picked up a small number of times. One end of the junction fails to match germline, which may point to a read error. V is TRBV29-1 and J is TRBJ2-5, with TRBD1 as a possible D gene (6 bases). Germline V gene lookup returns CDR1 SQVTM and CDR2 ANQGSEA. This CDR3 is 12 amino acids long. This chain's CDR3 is CSVEMSPQGTHF. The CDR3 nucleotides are TGCAGCGTTGAAATGTCTCCCCAGGGGACGCACTTC.

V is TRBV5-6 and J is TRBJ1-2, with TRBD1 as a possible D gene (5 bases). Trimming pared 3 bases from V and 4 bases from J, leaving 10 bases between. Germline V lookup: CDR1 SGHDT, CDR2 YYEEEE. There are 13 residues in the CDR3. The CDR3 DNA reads TGTGCCAGCAGCTCGGACAAGTTCTATGGCTACACCTTC. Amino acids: CASSSDKFYGYTF.